Below, one TCR beta chain is given with its context. No antigen is known for it. The data derive from a study of metastatic and nonmetastatic thyroid tumors. Study at large: Blood and tumor or nodule tissue repertoires from malignant and benign thyroid patients were compared. Study-level points and caveats: Significantly greater TCR beta diversity was reportedly found in malignant thyroid tumors than in benign nodules (in blood and tumor).

TCRdb ran MiXCR on the PCR reads. Altogether about 13,000 clones are present, 23% being singletons, with the ten largest covering roughly 3.9%. Thyroid surgery was preceded by no treatment in any patient. CDR1 and CDR2 from the germline V gene are SGHVS and FQNEAQ. The trim removed 5 bases at V and 1 base at J, leaving 4 bases unmatched. The CDR3 runs to 15 residues. The receptor's source is a female donor with papillary thyroid cancer or a benign thyroid nodule (not recorded which). Some clones in this sample may be carry-over from other donors' samples. The sample consisted of blood. V is TRBV7-8 and J is TRBJ1-1, with 10 nucleotides matching TRBD1. CDR3 coding DNA: TGTGCCAGCAGCACCCGGACAGGGGGGAACACTGAAGCTTTCTTT. Its protein is CASSTRTGGNTEAFF.